This TCR beta chain is from a study of siplizumab effects on memory and regulatory T cells. Study-level results: Contribution to the alloresponse seemed major for naive T cells, which also seemed more diverse than memory cells.

Of note for this clone: The antigen is unknown.

The data were produced by immunoSEQ multiplex PCR, yet TCRdb's version contains in-frame clones alone and is incomplete. The sample carries 60,000 to 65,000 clones, 65% to 80% recorded once. The germline V gene encodes CDR1 LGHNT and CDR2 FRNRAP. Deletions cut 6 bases from V and 1 base from J, with 15 bases between. The CDR3 extends over 15 amino acids. Input material: memory CD4+ T cells sorted from blood. The gene calls are TRBV12-5 and TRBJ2-5, with D possibly being TRBD1 or TRBD2 (5 bases each). The receptor's source is a human donor in good health. This CDR3 is CASGPREGRQETQYF. The CDR3 DNA reads as TGTGCTAGTGGGCCTAGAGAGGGGCGCCAAGAGACCCAGTACTTC.